The 18 T cell receptor beta chains below come from one sample, sequenced in a study of blood T cell repertoires in COVID-19. TCRdb's table, derived via immunoSEQ multiplex PCR, lists solely in-frame clones and lacks some. Of approximately 180,000 clones listed, approximately 83% are singletons. What was sequenced was peripheral blood. These TCRs come from a human donor with active or convalescent COVID-19. The donor label of this sample is uncertain.

The chain employs TRBV24-1 and TRBJ2-7, with 9 bases fitting TRBD1. Trimming took 2 bases from V and 3 from J; bases not matched to a gene: 7. Germline loops: CDR1 KGHDR, CDR2 SFDVKD. CDR3 length: 16 amino acids. CDR3 residues: CATSDSRQGVGYEQYF. CDR3 bases: TGTGCCACCAGTGATTCCCGACAGGGGGTCGGCTACGAGCAGTACTTC.

This clone appeared a single time. The J gene is TRBJ1-1, the V gene TRBV5-1; 8 positions agree with TRBD1. The CDR3 runs 14 residues. V lost 7 bases, J lost 0 bases, and 5 bases stayed unmatched. CDR1 and CDR2 (germline): SGHRS, YFSETQ. CDR3 sequence (DNA): TGCGCCAGCGGACAGGGTTTCCTGAACACTGAAGCTTTCTTT. It specifies CASGQGFLNTEAFF.

The CDR3 protein is CASSVQDQETQYF. The CDR3 nucleotides are TGTGCCAGCAGTGTGCAGGACCAAGAGACCCAGTACTTC. The gene calls are TRBV2 and TRBJ2-5; no clear D. Germline V gene lookup returns CDR1 SNHLY and CDR2 FYNNEI. CDR3 length: 13 amino acids. V gave up 4 bases and J gave up 0 bases, with 6 bases separating them.

This clone was recorded once. The V call is TRBV11-2, the J call TRBJ1-1; D ambiguous. Per germline, CDR1 SGHAT and CDR2 FQNNGV. This CDR3 is 16 amino acids long. Trimming removed 1 base at V and 0 bases at J, with 12 bases between. The CDR3 here is CASSLGGGQVNTEAFF. CDR3 sequence (DNA): TGTGCCAGCAGCTTAGGAGGAGGGCAGGTGAACACTGAAGCTTTCTTT.

V is TRBV13 and J is TRBJ2-7; D remains ambiguous. V was pared by 5 bases and J by 4 bases, with 12 bases between. This CDR3 is built from 13 residues. Germline V lookup: CDR1 PRHDT, CDR2 FYEKMQ (reference sequence). CDR3 coding DNA: TGTGCCAGCAGCCGCGGATCATTATACGAGCAGTACTTC. It yields the protein CASSRGSLYEQYF.

The genes are TRBV19 and TRBJ2-3; 8 nucleotides align to TRBD1. Trimming removed 3 bases from V and 6 bases from J; junction bases left unmatched: 11. The CDR3 consists of 16 residues. Germline V gene lookup returns CDR1 LNHDA and CDR2 SQIVND (reference sequence). The CDR3 reads CASSIGGTGERDTQYF. CDR3 sequence (DNA): TGTGCCAGTAGTATCGGCGGGACAGGTGAGAGGGATACGCAGTATTTT.

The chain has TRBV5-6 and TRBJ1-1; 10 bases line up with TRBD1. With V trimmed by 4 bases and J by 4 bases, 4 bases remained unmatched. In germline, CDR1 is SGHDT, CDR2 YYEEEE. The CDR3 loop spans 14 amino acids. The CDR3 sequence is CASSARDRGTEAFF. As DNA, the CDR3 is TGTGCCAGCAGCGCGAGGGACAGGGGCACTGAAGCTTTCTTT.

The V and J genes are TRBV3-1 (or the pseudogene TRBV3-2) and TRBJ1-2, with a possible D match to TRBD1 (6 bases). This CDR3 comprises 14 residues. The V gene's germline CDR1 is LGHDT and CDR2 YNNKEL (reference sequence). The V gene lost 3 bases and the J gene lost 4 bases, with 12 bases spanning the gap. Here the CDR3 DNA reads TGTGCCAGCAGCCAGGGACAAGCGTTCTATGGCTACACCTTC. The encoded protein is CASSQGQAFYGYTF.

The chain employs TRBV19 and TRBJ1-1; maybe TRBD1 (6 bases). The CDR3 loop spans 12 amino acids. Trimming removed 6 bases from V and 7 bases from J, with 12 bases in between. The germline V gene has CDR1 LNHDA and CDR2 SQIVND (reference sequence). This chain's CDR3 is CASSLQGNEAFF. The CDR3 DNA reads TGTGCCAGTAGCCTGCAGGGGAATGAAGCTTTCTTT.

The rearrangement joins TRBV14 to TRBJ2-7; a weak D match, TRBD1 (6 bases). The CDR3 contains 14 residues. Germline values: CDR1 SGHDN, CDR2 FVKESK. V shed 4 bases and J shed 1 base, with 11 bases lying between them. CDR3 protein: CASSLLQGSYEQYF. The CDR3 nucleotides read TGTGCCAGCAGCCTGCTACAGGGATCCTACGAGCAGTACTTC.

This chain links TRBV24-1 with TRBJ2-1; the match to TRBD1 covers 7 bases. V lost 0 bases, J lost 9 bases, and 10 bases stayed unmatched. Germline V CDR1 and CDR2: KGHDR, SFDVKD. The CDR3 has 16 residues. The CDR3 DNA reads TGTGCCACCAGTGATTTGGTACAGGGGATTTTGGGTGAGCAGTTCTTC. This sequence encodes CATSDLVQGILGEQFF.

V and J are TRBV6-5 and TRBJ2-5; TRBD1 matches 8 bases. The length of the CDR3 is 14 residues. CDR1 MNHEY and CDR2 SVGAGI come from the germline V gene. V lost 6 bases, J lost 5 bases, and 8 bases stayed unmatched. DNA of the CDR3: TGTGCCAGCAGCCAGCAGGGGGCGGGGGAGACCCAGTACTTC. Protein product: CASSQQGAGETQYF.

The chain carries TRBV10-3 and TRBJ1-2, with D tentatively TRBD1 (6 bases). The V gene's germline CDR1 is ENHRY and CDR2 SYGVKD. This CDR3 spans 17 amino acids. V was trimmed by 0 bases and J by 0 bases, leaving 14 bases between them. DNA of the CDR3: TGTGCCATCAGTGAGTCTGGGGGGGCAACAGCTAACTATGGCTACACCTTC. Protein product: CAISESGGATANYGYTF.

This clone was recorded once. Other DNA sequences in the sample encode the same CDR3. The chain has TRBV13 and TRBJ2-7; 7 nucleotides align to TRBD1. Germline CDR1 reads PRHDT; CDR2 reads FYEKMQ (reference sequence). This CDR3 is 14 amino acids long. V was clipped by 5 bases and J by 0 bases; unmatched bases: 4. The CDR3 region is CASSPQGDSYEQYF. For the CDR3, the DNA is TGTGCCAGCAGCCCGCAGGGGGACTCCTACGAGCAGTACTTC.

The CDR3, as DNA: TGTGCCAGCAGTCTCCACTTCGGGACAGGGGGAGGGGAGCAGTACTTC. Its translation is CASSLHFGTGGGEQYF. V gene TRBV28 combines with J gene TRBJ2-7; TRBD1 agrees at 11 bases. Trimming removed 5 bases from V and 7 bases from J; junction bases left unmatched: 13. CDR1 is MDHEN, CDR2 SYDVKM, per germline. There are 16 residues in the CDR3.

V is TRBV2 and J is TRBJ1-1; D is ambiguous. Germline V gives CDR1 SNHLY, CDR2 FYNNEI. The CDR3 contains 12 residues. The V end was cut by 6 bases, the J end by 6 bases, with 11 bases between. The CDR3 sequence: CASSTDLSEAFF. In DNA form, the CDR3 reads TGTGCCAGCAGCACTGACTTGTCTGAAGCTTTCTTT.

This rearrangement joins TRBV7-3 to TRBJ2-7, with 7 bases matching TRBD2. CDR1 and CDR2 (germline): SGHTA, FQGTGA. V shed 2 bases, J shed 2 bases, and the junction held 0 bases outside the gene matches. This CDR3 contains 13 residues. CDR3 nucleotides: TGTGCCAGCAGCTTAGCGGGGGCCTACGAGCAGTACTTC. Amino acid sequence: CASSLAGAYEQYF.

There are a few counts of this clone. The V gene is TRBV28, the J gene TRBJ1-2; D is possibly TRBD1 (6 bases). Trimming left V 1 base short and J 4 bases short, with 10 bases between. Germline V gene data show CDR1 as MDHEN and CDR2 as SYDVKM. The CDR3 has 14 amino acids. For the CDR3, the DNA is TGTGCCAGCAGTTTATTAACAGGGAGCTATGGCTACACCTTC. It codes for CASSLLTGSYGYTF.